The sequence of this T cell receptor (beta chain) was determined in a study of beta chain features in type 1 diabetes. General study results and limits: Insertion counts at VDJ junctions were lower in type 1 diabetes patients, who also showed more deletions there. The study found moderately but significantly shorter TCRB CDR3s in all four CD4+ subsets of Type 1 diabetes patients. PCR may have favored shorter templates equally in patients and controls. Still unanswered here is whether HLA type influences TCRB rearrangement.

This clone was seen more than once but under ten times. Its cognate antigen is unknown. The trim removed 5 bases at V and 3 bases at J, leaving 5 bases unmatched. This CDR3 contains 15 residues. The germline gives CDR1 SEHNR, CDR2 FQNEAQ (reference sequence). Every bit of the isolated RNA underwent reverse transcription, so sequencing read expressed TCRB transcripts. The repertoire was sequenced with immunoSEQ multiplex PCR; TCRdb's copy has only in-frame clones and lacks some. The sample includes approximately 160,000 clones, 10% of them seen just once. Sorted populations all exceeded 95% purity. The source material was central memory CD4+ T cells from blood. This TCR came from a man younger than 45 with type 1 diabetes. The chain carries TRBV7-9 and TRBJ1-3; TRBD1 aligns across 9 bases. The CDR3: CASSRDRVIGNTIYF. As DNA, the CDR3 is TGTGCCAGCAGCCGGGACAGGGTTATTGGAAACACCATATATTTT.